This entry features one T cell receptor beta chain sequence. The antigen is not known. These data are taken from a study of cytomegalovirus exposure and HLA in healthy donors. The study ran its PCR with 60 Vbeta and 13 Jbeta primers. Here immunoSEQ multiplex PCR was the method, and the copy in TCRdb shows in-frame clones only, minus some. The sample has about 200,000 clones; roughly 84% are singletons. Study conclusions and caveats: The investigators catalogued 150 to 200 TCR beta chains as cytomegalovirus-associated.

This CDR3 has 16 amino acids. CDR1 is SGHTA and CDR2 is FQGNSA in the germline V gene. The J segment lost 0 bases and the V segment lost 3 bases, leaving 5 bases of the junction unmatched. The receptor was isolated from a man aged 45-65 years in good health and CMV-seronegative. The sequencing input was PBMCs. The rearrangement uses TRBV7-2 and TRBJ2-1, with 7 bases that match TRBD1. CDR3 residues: CASSLLGGSSYNEQFF. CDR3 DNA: TGTGCCAGCAGCTTGTTAGGGGGCAGCTCCTACAATGAGCAGTTCTTC.